A single sample is the source of the 22 T cell receptor beta chains below, sequenced in a study of OX40 agonist ivuxolimab in advanced cancers. Libraries were prepared by immunoSEQ multiplex PCR; TCRdb keeps only in-frame clonotypes and omits some of them. The sample lists 60,000 to 95,000 clones; over 75% were seen once. This material consisted of CD4+ or CD8+ T cells sorted from blood, taken in a trial of the OX40 agonist ivuxolimab. The receptor source for this set is an adult with an advanced solid tumor such as melanoma, head and neck, liver or kidney cancer.

The J gene is TRBJ2-1, the V gene TRBV12-5; no definite D call. The germline V and J ends were trimmed by 1 base and 8 bases, with 15 bases remaining between them. The V gene's germline CDR1 is LGHNT and CDR2 FRNRAP. The CDR3 totals 15 residues. CDR3 coding DNA: TGTGCTAGTGGTTTGGAGTCCGGCCGCTCCGATGAGCAGTTCTTC. This sequence encodes CASGLESGRSDEQFF.

This CDR3 is CASSVVRMNTEAFF. The CDR3 nucleotides read TGTGCCAGCAGCGTAGTGCGCATGAACACTGAAGCTTTCTTT. The chain couples TRBV9 to TRBJ1-1, with D uncertain. This CDR3 is 14 amino acids long. The germline gives CDR1 SGDLS, CDR2 YYNGEE. The V end lost 0 bases, the J end lost 0 bases, and 6 bases lay between the germline ends.

V usage is TRBV12-5 and J usage is TRBJ1-1; D not resolved. This CDR3 spans 14 amino acids. Trimming pared 6 bases from V and 0 bases from J, leaving 11 bases between. CDR1 LGHNT and CDR2 FRNRAP come from the germline V gene. The CDR3 DNA follows: TGTGCTAGTGGCCTCTCCGTCATGAACACTGAAGCTTTCTTT. Translation: CASGLSVMNTEAFF.

This chain joins TRBV11-1 and TRBJ2-1, with 13 bases that match TRBD2. Germline assignment: CDR1 SGHAT and CDR2 FQDESV (reference sequence). V trimming: 7 bases; J trimming: 0 bases; junction bases outside the gene matches: 9. The CDR3 totals 18 residues. In nucleotides, the CDR3 is TGTGCCAGCACCAATCCCCGGACTAGCGGGGGCTCCTACAATGAGCAGTTCTTC. This sequence encodes CASTNPRTSGGSYNEQFF.

This rearrangement joins TRBV6-1 to TRBJ2-5, with 9 bases matching TRBD2. V shed 7 bases and J 1 base; nucleotides not matched to a gene: 7. CDR3 length equals 15 residues. Per germline, CDR1 MNHNS and CDR2 SASEGT. The CDR3 protein is CASTVGRGGQETQYF. DNA of the CDR3: TGTGCCAGCACTGTGGGGCGGGGGGGCCAAGAGACCCAGTACTTC.

The chain carries TRBV12-5 and TRBJ2-2; maybe TRBD1 (5 bases). With 1 base removed from V and 2 bases from J, the gap between germline ends came to 14 bases. Germline CDR1 reads LGHNT; CDR2 reads FRNRAP. The CDR3 contains 17 residues. The CDR3 region is CASGLGDPQGNTGELFF. The CDR3 DNA reads TGTGCTAGTGGTTTGGGAGACCCCCAGGGTAACACCGGGGAGCTGTTTTTT.

The chain carries TRBV19 and TRBJ1-2; possible D gene TRBD1, 5 bases. The CDR3 runs to 14 residues. Per the germline V gene, CDR1 is LNHDA and CDR2 is SQIVND (reference sequence). V lost 3 bases and J 3 bases, leaving 11 bases between the germline ends. CDR3 in amino acids: CASSMGGRDYGYTF. The CDR3 bases are TGTGCCAGTAGTATGGGGGGAAGAGACTATGGCTACACCTTC.

V gene TRBV29-1 combines with J gene TRBJ1-2, with D maybe TRBD1 (6 bases). Per germline, CDR1 SQVTM and CDR2 ANQGSEA. Trimming removed 6 bases at V and 2 bases at J, with 10 bases between. The CDR3 is 12 amino acids. The CDR3 sequence is CSVKTGNYGYTF. The CDR3 region has the DNA TGCAGCGTGAAGACAGGCAACTATGGCTACACCTTC.

The rearrangement links TRBV11-2 to TRBJ1-1, with D unresolved. The CDR3 contains 14 residues. The germline V and J ends were trimmed by 1 base and 4 bases, with 10 bases remaining between them. Germline V CDR1 and CDR2: SGHAT, FQNNGV. CDR3 DNA sequence: TGTGCCAGCAGCTTAGCTTGGGAGGGCACTGAAGCTTTCTTT. Amino acid sequence: CASSLAWEGTEAFF.

This clone came up once. The chain joins TRBV2 to TRBJ1-1, with D perhaps TRBD1 (5 bases). The CDR3 sequence is 14 residues long. V lost 4 bases, J lost 1 base, and 10 bases lay in between. In germline, CDR1 is SNHLY, CDR2 FYNNEI. The CDR3 loop reads CASSVETANTEAFF. The DNA of the CDR3 is TGTGCCAGCAGTGTTGAGACAGCGAACACTGAAGCTTTCTTT. The full variable domain, rest sourced from reference TRBV2 and TRBJ1-1, is EPEVTQTPSHQVTQMGQEVILRCVPISNHLYFYWYRQILGQKVEFLVSFYNNEISEKSEIFDDQFSVERPDGSNFTLKIRSTKLEDSAMYFCASSVETANTEAFFGQGTRLTVV.

This chain uses TRBV5-4 with TRBJ2-1; no definite D call. V was cut by 2 bases and J by 0 bases, with 9 bases left in between. Per the germline V gene, CDR1 is SGHNT and CDR2 is YYREEE (reference sequence). The CDR3 covers 15 residues. CDR3 nucleotides: TGTGCCAGCAGCTTCCGGGCAAGCTCCTACAATGAGCAGTTCTTC. It is translated as CASSFRASSYNEQFF.

The chain combines TRBV5-1 with TRBJ1-4, with D perhaps TRBD1 (6 bases). This CDR3 region has 14 residues. The germline CDR1 and CDR2 sequences are SGHRS and YFSETQ. Deletions cut 5 bases from V and 3 bases from J, with 11 bases between. The CDR3 loop is CASRRGHANEKLFF. The CDR3 DNA is TGCGCCAGCAGGAGGGGACACGCTAATGAAAAACTGTTTTTT. The variable domain in full, completed from reference TRBV5-1 and TRBJ1-4, reads KAGVTQTPRYLIKTRGQQVTLSCSPISGHRSVSWYQQTPGQGLQFLFEYFSETQRNKGNFPGRFSGRQFSNSRSEMNVSTLELGDSALYLCASRRGHANEKLFFGSGTQLSVL.

The genes are TRBV18 and TRBJ2-3; 8 positions match TRBD1. With 3 bases clipped from V and 4 bases from J, the junction kept 9 bases outside the gene matches. The CDR3 length is 16 residues. Germline V gene sequence: CDR1 KGHSH, CDR2 LQKENI. The CDR3, as DNA: TGTGCCAGCTCACCGCCTGACAGGGGCCGTTCAGATACGCAGTATTTT. This sequence encodes CASSPPDRGRSDTQYF.

The genes are TRBV6-5 and TRBJ2-2; D is possibly TRBD2 (7 bases). Germline V gene sequence: CDR1 MNHEY, CDR2 SVGAGI. V gave up 1 base and J gave up 2 bases, with 11 bases separating them. This CDR3 has 16 residues. The CDR3 here is CASSYWAGANTGELFF. The CDR3 DNA reads TGTGCCAGCAGTTACTGGGCGGGGGCTAACACCGGGGAGCTGTTTTTT.

This chain joins TRBV12-5 and TRBJ1-5; D is possibly TRBD1 (6 bases). Germline values: CDR1 LGHNT, CDR2 FRNRAP. Trimming shortened V by 7 bases and J by 1 base, and 14 bases separated the two germline ends. The CDR3 runs to 15 residues. The DNA of the CDR3 is TGTGCTAGTGCCTTTACAGGGTTGAGCAATCAGCCCCAGCATTTT. Translating it yields CASAFTGLSNQPQHF.

The V and J genes are TRBV7-2 and TRBJ2-7; TRBD1 agrees at 11 bases. The CDR3 is 16 residues long. J gave up 6 bases and V 4 bases, and 11 bases lay outside the gene matches. CDR1 and CDR2 from the germline V gene are SGHTA and FQGNSA. CDR3 residues: CASSSPGDRGGFEQYF. The CDR3 coding sequence is TGTGCCAGCAGCTCCCCGGGGGACAGGGGGGGTTTCGAGCAGTACTTC.

The chain employs TRBV7-9 and TRBJ1-2; D unclear. In germline, CDR1 is SEHNR, CDR2 FQNEAQ (reference sequence). The V end lost 1 base, the J end lost 2 bases, and 11 bases lay between the germline ends. The CDR3 consists of 15 residues. Here the CDR3 reads CASSLDPGANYGYTF. The CDR3 DNA sequence: TGTGCCAGCAGCTTAGACCCAGGAGCCAACTATGGCTACACCTTC.

The J gene is TRBJ1-2, the V gene TRBV4-2, with D perhaps TRBD1 (5 bases). The CDR3 sequence is 15 residues long. The V gene's germline CDR1 is LGHNA and CDR2 YNFKEQ. Trimming stripped 0 bases from V and 0 bases from J, with 8 bases between. In nucleotides, the CDR3 is TGTGCCAGCAGCCAAGACGCAGGGACTAACTATGGCTACACCTTC. Translating gives CASSQDAGTNYGYTF.

The chain couples TRBV6-1 to TRBJ2-7; possibly TRBD1 or TRBD2 for D (5 bases each). The V end lost 3 bases, the J end lost 1 base, and 13 bases lay between the germline ends. Germline CDR1 and CDR2: MNHNS and SASEGT. CDR3 length: 15 residues. CDR3 residues: CASSDIGTGSYEQYF. DNA of the CDR3: TGTGCCAGCAGTGATATCGGGACGGGTTCCTACGAGCAGTACTTC.

V is TRBV27 and J is TRBJ2-7, with D possibly matching TRBD1 (5 bases). The CDR3 is 14 residues long. Looked up from germline, CDR1 is MNHEY and CDR2 is SMNVEV (reference sequence). Trimming took off 4 bases at V and 2 bases at J, with 12 bases between the two ends. Written as DNA, the CDR3 is TGTGCCAGCAGTTCCCAGGGCTTACCCTACGAGCAGTACTTC. Encoded protein: CASSSQGLPYEQYF.

The chain has TRBV7-9 and TRBJ2-5; possible D gene TRBD2, 6 bases. The germline V gene has CDR1 SEHNR and CDR2 FQNEAQ (reference sequence). The CDR3 sequence is 15 residues long. The V end lost 0 bases, the J end lost 2 bases, and 10 bases lay between the germline ends. CDR3 region: CASSLATRGQETQYF. CDR3 sequence (DNA): TGTGCCAGCAGCTTAGCGACCCGGGGGCAAGAGACCCAGTACTTC.

This chain uses TRBV30 with TRBJ2-5; D possibly corresponds to TRBD2 (5 bases). The germline V and J ends were trimmed by 1 base and 2 bases, with 14 bases remaining between them. This CDR3 contains 15 residues. Germline V gene data show CDR1 as GTSNPN and CDR2 as SVGIG (reference sequence). The CDR3 DNA follows: TGTGCCTGGAGTGCCGTTTCCGACTATCAAGAGACCCAGTACTTC. Translated, it gives CAWSAVSDYQETQYF.